Listed below are T cell receptor beta chains from one sample, sequenced in a study of early T cells in non-severe SARS-CoV-2 infection. From the 5' RACE reads, TCRdb called clonotypes with MiXCR, one entry per CDR3 protein. The table has tens of thousands of distinct CDR3 sequences, around 13% seen once. The sequencing input was whole blood. These receptors all come from an adult who was a healthcare worker with PCR-confirmed SARS-CoV-2 infection or an uninfected control (not recorded which). Both conserved end residues are trimmed from each CDR3. Only some rows state a clone size, as once, few, many or a class for expanded clones.

many | TRBJ2-3 | TRBV7-9 | ASSLSDTQY
NA | TRBJ2-1 | TRBV2 | ASSSSGSRDNEQF
medium-sized | TRBJ2-3 | TRBV11-2 | ASSLGGGTGDTQY
NA | TRBJ2-5 | TRBV5-6 | ASSFTGTVD
NA | TRBJ1-5 | TRBV7-3 | ASSSTPGQPQH
few | TRBJ2-1 | TRBV18 | ASSPSGSREQF
many | TRBJ2-7 | TRBV20-1 | SATRPGPSYEQY
NA | TRBJ1-4 | TRBV25-1 | ASSEPTGAAFNEKLF
NA | TRBJ1-4 | TRBV28 | ASSSPQGGEKLF
few | TRBJ1-4 | TRBV5-1 | ASSPGTGNNEKLF
many | TRBJ1-1 | TRBV6-5 | ASSPQSMNTEAF
NA | TRBJ2-3 | TRBV7-9 | ASSSRLEAADTQY
many | TRBJ2-5 | TRBV27 | ASSAQETQY
NA | TRBJ2-5 | TRBV11-2 | ASSLGLAQETQY
few | TRBJ1-2 | TRBV9 | ASSLAPGDYGYT
many | TRBJ2-7 | TRBV7-2 | ASSLGGGPYEQY
few | TRBJ2-5 | TRBV7-9 | ASRETGPLQETQY
NA | TRBJ1-6 | TRBV7-9 | ASSPRTGGNSPLH
NA | TRBJ2-1 | TRBV5-6 | ASSIYRAPGTNEQF
NA | TRBJ2-6 | TRBV29-1 | SASDGAGANVLT
NA | TRBJ2-7 | TRBV19 | ASSTLGQGHDEQY
many | TRBJ2-2 | TRBV7-6 | ASSLALAGVTGELF
few | TRBJ2-3 | TRBV29-1 | SVASPDTQY
many | TRBJ2-6 | TRBV4-1 | ASSQGHGANVLT
NA | TRBJ2-2 | TRBV6-8 | ASSSQTGRNTGELF
few | TRBJ1-1 | TRBV12-3/TRBV12-4 | ASSLGTQGSEAF
few | TRBJ2-3 | TRBV11-2 | ASSFGSGMQDTQY
few | TRBJ2-4 | TRBV28 | ASSLAILAKNIQY
few | TRBJ2-3 | TRBV18 | ASSERANTDTQY
many | TRBJ2-1 | TRBV29-1 | SVDSNYNEQF
many | TRBJ2-1 | TRBV6-2/TRBV6-3 | ASSTWGLGLNEQF
many | TRBJ1-5 | TRBV6-2/TRBV6-3 | ASRGFEGQPQH
NA | TRBJ1-4 | TRBV14 | ASSQDREAGGEKLF
NA | TRBJ2-5 | TRBV6-5 | ASSQRGETQY
many | TRBJ1-6 | TRBV7-2 | ASSLMENSPLH
NA | TRBJ1-5 | TRBV5-6 | ASSRGQDQPQH
NA | TRBJ2-1 | TRBV12-3/TRBV12-4 | ASSSSAGEQF
few | TRBJ1-4 | TRBV29-1 | SAIPGTNEKLF
NA | TRBJ2-5 | TRBV20-1 | SASGGVGETQY
few | TRBJ2-2 | TRBV12-5 | ASGDRPGGRSTGELF
NA | TRBJ2-7 | TRBV7-2 | ASSLLWDPRYEQY
many | TRBJ2-1 | TRBV15 | ATSRLDIEGGIRF
few | TRBJ1-2 | TRBV29-1 | SVVVQGAYT
few | TRBJ2-1 | TRBV28 | ASSSPGSGSYNEQF
many | TRBJ2-7 | TRBV29-1 | SVEEAESGRPYEQY
few | TRBJ1-1 | TRBV7-3 | ASSPGDRAGAF
many | TRBJ1-2 | TRBV6-5 | ASSYADRASGGYT
many | TRBJ1-4 | TRBV7-6 | ASSSGTGPEKLF
many | TRBJ1-6 | TRBV6-5 | ASSYSRGVEAPLH
few | TRBJ2-3 | TRBV18 | ASSPRTGGETDTQY
NA | TRBJ2-3 | TRBV20-1 | SARDPRGLTDTQY
NA | TRBJ2-1 | TRBV3-1 | ASSELGTSGFNEQF
few | TRBJ2-1 | TRBV6-2/TRBV6-3 | ASSYFRTSNEQF
NA | TRBJ2-3 | TRBV20-1 | SVDRAGASTDTQY
few | TRBJ2-3 | TRBV7-2 | ASSLAGTRSGPDTQY
many | TRBJ2-5 | TRBV4-3 | ASSPTGGQETQY
many | TRBJ2-3 | TRBV29-1 | SVATGYNTDTQY
many | TRBJ1-5 | TRBV10-2 | ASSNRGQNQPQH
NA | TRBJ2-7 | TRBV2 | ASRTGGSYEQY